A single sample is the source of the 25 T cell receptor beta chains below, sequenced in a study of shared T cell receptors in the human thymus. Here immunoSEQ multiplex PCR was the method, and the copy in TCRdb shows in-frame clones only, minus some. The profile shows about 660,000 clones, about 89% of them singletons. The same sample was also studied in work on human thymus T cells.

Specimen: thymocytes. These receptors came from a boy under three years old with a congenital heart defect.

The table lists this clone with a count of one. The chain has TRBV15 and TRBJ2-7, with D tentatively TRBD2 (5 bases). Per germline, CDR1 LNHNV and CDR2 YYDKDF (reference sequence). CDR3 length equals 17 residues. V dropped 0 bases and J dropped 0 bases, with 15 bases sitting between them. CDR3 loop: CATSREEGSARSYEQYF. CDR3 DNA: TGTGCCACCAGCAGAGAAGAGGGCAGCGCACGCTCCTACGAGCAGTACTTC.

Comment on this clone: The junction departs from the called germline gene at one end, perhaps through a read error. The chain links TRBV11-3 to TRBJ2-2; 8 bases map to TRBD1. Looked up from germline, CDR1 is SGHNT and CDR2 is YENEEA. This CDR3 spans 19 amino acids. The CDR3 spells CASSLEHPSGGTSTGELFF. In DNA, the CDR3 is TGTGCCAGCAGCCTAGAACATCCATCAGGGGGCACGAGCACCGGGGAGCTGTTTTTT.

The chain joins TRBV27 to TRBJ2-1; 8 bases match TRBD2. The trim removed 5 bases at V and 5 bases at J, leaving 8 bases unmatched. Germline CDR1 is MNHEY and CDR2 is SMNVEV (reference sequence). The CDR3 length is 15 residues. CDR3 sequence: CASSTRLARNNEQFF. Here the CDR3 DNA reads TGTGCCAGCAGTACGCGACTAGCGAGGAACAATGAGCAGTTCTTC.

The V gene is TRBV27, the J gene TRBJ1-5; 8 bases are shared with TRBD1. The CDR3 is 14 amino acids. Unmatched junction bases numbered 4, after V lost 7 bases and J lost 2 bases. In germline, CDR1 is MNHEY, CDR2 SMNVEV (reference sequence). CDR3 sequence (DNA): TGTGCCAGCACCTCGGGACAGGGCAATCAGCCCCAGCATTTT. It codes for CASTSGQGNQPQHF.

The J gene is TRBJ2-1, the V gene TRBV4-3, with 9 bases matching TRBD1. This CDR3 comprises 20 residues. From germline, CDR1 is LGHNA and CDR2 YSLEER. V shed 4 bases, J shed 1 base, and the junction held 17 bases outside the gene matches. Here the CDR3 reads CASSLSPGQGRSGSYNEQFF. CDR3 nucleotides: TGCGCCAGCAGCCTCAGCCCGGGACAGGGCAGGTCTGGGTCCTACAATGAGCAGTTCTTC.

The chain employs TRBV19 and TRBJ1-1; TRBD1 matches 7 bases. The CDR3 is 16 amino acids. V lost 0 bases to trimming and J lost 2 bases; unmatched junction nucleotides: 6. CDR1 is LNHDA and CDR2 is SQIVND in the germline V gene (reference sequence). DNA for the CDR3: TGTGCCAGTAGTATAGAAGGAGGGGGCCTCAACACTGAAGCTTTCTTT. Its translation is CASSIEGGGLNTEAFF.

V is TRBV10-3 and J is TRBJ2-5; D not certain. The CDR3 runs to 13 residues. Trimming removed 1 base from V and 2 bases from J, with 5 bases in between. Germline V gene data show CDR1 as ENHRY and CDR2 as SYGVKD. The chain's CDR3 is CAISEYRQETQYF. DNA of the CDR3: TGTGCCATCAGTGAGTACAGACAAGAGACCCAGTACTTC.

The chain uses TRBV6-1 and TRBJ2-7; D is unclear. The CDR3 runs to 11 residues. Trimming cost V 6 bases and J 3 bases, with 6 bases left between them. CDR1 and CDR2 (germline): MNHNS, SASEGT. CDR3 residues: CASSEYYEQYF. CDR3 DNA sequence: TGTGCCAGCAGCGAATACTACGAGCAGTACTTC.

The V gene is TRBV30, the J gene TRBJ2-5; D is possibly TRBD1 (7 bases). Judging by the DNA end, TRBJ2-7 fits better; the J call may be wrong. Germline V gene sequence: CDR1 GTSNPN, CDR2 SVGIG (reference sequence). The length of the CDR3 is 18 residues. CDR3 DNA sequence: TGTGCCTGGGAACTGACAGGGTACTACCCGTGGAGGACTAACGAGCAGTACTTC. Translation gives CAWELTGYYPWRTNEQYF.

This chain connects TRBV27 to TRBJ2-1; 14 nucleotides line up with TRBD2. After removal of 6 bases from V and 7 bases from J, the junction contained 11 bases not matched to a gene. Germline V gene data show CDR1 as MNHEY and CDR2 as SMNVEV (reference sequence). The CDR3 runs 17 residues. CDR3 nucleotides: TGTGCCAGCAGCCGTTATCCGGGACTAGCGGGAGAAAATGAGCAGTTCTTC. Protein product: CASSRYPGLAGENEQFF.

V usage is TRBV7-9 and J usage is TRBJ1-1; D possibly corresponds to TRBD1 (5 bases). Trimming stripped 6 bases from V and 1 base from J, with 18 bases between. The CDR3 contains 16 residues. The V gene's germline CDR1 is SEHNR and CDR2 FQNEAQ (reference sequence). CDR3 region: CASRPTRREGNTEAFF. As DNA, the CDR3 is TGTGCCAGCAGGCCAACTCGCAGGGAAGGGAACACTGAAGCTTTCTTT.

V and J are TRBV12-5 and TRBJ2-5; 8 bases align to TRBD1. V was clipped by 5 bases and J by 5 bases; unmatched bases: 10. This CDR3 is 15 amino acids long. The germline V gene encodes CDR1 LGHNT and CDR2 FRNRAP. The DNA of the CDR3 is TGTGCTAGTGGTACAGGACAGGGTACGCTGGAGACCCAGTACTTC. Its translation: CASGTGQGTLETQYF.

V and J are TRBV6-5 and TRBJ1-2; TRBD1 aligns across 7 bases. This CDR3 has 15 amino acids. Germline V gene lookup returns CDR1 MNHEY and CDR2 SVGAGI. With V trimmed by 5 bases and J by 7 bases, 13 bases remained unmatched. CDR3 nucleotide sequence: TGTGCCAGCAGTCGCCAGGGGGGCAGGGGGGCTGGCTACACCTTC. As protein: CASSRQGGRGAGYTF.

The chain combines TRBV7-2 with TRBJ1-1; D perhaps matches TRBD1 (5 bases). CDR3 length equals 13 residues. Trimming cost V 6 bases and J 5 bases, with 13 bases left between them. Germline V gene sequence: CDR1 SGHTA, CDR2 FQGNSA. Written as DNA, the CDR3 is TGTGCCAGCAGGATGAGGGGAGGTACTGAAGCTTTCTTT. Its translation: CASRMRGGTEAFF.

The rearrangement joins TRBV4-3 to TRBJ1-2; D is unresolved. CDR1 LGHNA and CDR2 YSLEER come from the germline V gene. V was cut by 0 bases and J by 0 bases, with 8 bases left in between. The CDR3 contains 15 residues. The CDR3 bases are TGCGCCAGCAGCCAAGATGAGGTATCTAACTATGGCTACACCTTC. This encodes CASSQDEVSNYGYTF.

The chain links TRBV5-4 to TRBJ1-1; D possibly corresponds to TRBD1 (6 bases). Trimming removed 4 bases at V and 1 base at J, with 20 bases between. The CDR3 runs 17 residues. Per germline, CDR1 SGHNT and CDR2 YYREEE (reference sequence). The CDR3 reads CASSPNCRDRRNTEAFF. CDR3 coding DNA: TGTGCCAGCAGCCCCAATTGTCGAGACAGGAGGAACACTGAAGCTTTCTTT.

Written as DNA, the CDR3 is TGCGCCAGCAGTGATCTTGGGGAGCGGGAGCAGTTCTTC. Its translation is CASSDLGEREQFF. This chain joins TRBV10-2 and TRBJ2-1; D is possibly TRBD2 (5 bases). Germline CDR1 is WSHSY and CDR2 is SAAADI. Trimming took 3 bases from V and 10 from J, leaving 13 bases between them. The CDR3 has 13 amino acids.

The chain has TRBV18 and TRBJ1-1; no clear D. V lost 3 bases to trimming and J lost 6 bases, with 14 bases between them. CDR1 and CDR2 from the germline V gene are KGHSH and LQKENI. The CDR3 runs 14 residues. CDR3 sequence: CASSPGPKVSEAFF. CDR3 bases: TGTGCCAGCTCACCGGGCCCCAAAGTCTCTGAAGCTTTCTTT.

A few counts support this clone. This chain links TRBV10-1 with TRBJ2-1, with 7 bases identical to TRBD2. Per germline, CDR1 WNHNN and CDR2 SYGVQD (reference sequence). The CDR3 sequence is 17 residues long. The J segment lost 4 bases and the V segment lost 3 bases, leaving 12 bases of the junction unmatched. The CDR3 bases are TGCGCCAGCAGTGAAGAGGTCGGGAGGCCCACTTACAATGAGCAGTTCTTC. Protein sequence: CASSEEVGRPTYNEQFF.

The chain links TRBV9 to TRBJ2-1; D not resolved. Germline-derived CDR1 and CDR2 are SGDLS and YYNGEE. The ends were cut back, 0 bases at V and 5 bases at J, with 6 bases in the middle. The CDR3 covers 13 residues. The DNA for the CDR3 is TGTGCCAGCAGCGTAGGGGCCCACAATGAGCAGTTCTTC. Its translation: CASSVGAHNEQFF.

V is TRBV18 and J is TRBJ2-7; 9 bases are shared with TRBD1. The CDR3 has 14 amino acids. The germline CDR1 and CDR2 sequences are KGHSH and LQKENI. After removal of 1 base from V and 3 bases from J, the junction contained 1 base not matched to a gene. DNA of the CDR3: TGTGCCAGCTCACCACGGGACAGGGACTACGAGCAGTACTTC. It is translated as CASSPRDRDYEQYF. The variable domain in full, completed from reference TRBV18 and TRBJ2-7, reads NAGVMQNPRHLVRRRGQEARLRCSPMKGHSHVYWYRQLPEEGLKFMVYLQKENIIDESGMPKERFSAEFPKEGPSILRIQQVVRGDSAAYFCASSPRDRDYEQYFGPGTRLTVT.

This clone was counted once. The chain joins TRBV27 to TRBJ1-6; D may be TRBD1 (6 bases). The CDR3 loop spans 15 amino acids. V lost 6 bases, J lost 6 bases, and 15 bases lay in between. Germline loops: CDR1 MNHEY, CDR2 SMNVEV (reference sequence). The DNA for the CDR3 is TGTGCCAGCAGGCACCAATGGACAGCTAATTCACCCCTCCACTTT. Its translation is CASRHQWTANSPLHF.

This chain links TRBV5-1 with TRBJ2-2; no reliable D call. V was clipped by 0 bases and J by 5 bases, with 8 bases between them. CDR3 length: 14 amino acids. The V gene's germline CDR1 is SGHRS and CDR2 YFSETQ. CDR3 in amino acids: CASSLGNQTGELFF. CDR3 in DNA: TGCGCCAGCAGCTTGGGTAACCAGACCGGGGAGCTGTTTTTT. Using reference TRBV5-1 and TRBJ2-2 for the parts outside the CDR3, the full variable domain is KAGVTQTPRYLIKTRGQQVTLSCSPISGHRSVSWYQQTPGQGLQFLFEYFSETQRNKGNFPGRFSGRQFSNSRSEMNVSTLELGDSALYLCASSLGNQTGELFFGEGSRLTVL.

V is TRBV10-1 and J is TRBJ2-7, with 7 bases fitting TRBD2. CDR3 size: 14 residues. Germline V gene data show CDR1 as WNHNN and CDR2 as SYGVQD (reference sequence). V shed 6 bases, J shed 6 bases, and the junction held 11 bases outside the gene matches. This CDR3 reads CASRGEGISAEQYF. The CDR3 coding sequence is TGCGCCAGCAGGGGGGAGGGGATTTCTGCCGAGCAGTACTTC.

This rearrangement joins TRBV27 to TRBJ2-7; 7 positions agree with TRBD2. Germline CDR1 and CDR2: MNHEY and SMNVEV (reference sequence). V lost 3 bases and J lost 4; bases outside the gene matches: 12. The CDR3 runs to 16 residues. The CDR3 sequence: CASSLDSGGPGYEQYF. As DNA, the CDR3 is TGTGCCAGCAGTTTGGATTCGGGAGGCCCGGGTTACGAGCAGTACTTC.